The rows below give T cell receptor beta chains drawn from one sample of a study of T cell clones after liver transplantation. Method: immunoSEQ multiplex PCR; TCRdb's copy keeps in-frame clones and lacks some. The sample includes under 85,000 clones, around 80% seen only once; the top ten take approximately 0.81%. The input for sequencing was CD4+ T cells from blood, taken 12 months after liver transplant. These receptor sequences come from a human patient who received a liver transplant. The T cells may partly be graft donor cells. Each CDR3 is given without its conserved first and last residue.

V gene: TRBV9
CDR3 protein: ASSVGNYGYT

V gene: TRBV18
CDR3 protein: ASSPGVREQF

V gene: TRBV5-1
CDR3 protein: ASSLASGLNYGYT

V gene: TRBV28
CDR3 protein: ASSSQTPAGGYT

V gene: TRBV19
CDR3 protein: ASSARNQPQH

V gene: TRBV5-1
CDR3 protein: ASSLDVDTQY

V gene: TRBV7-9
CDR3 protein: ASSLAAPLAEAF

V gene: TRBV5-1
CDR3 protein: ASSIAIRSSGNTIY

V gene: TRBV19
CDR3 protein: ASSLGKSSTDTQY

V gene: TRBV7-9
CDR3 protein: SSSPVGLGRVRYNNEQF

V gene: TRBV5-1
CDR3 protein: ASSRTSGRAGNEQF

V gene: TRBV6-6
CDR3 protein: ASRETGVSNEKLF

V gene: TRBV4-1
CDR3 protein: ASSQGLALQGDTQY

V gene: TRBV7-6
CDR3 protein: ASSLVGVYNEQF

V gene: TRBV28
CDR3 protein: ASFSLGLAGGEQY

V gene: TRBV6-1
CDR3 protein: ASSDTRLPPGELF

V gene: TRBV28
CDR3 protein: ASSTTRWQPQH

V gene: TRBV18
CDR3 protein: ASSPEMNTEAF

V gene: TRBV5-1
CDR3 protein: ASSPKVGGDTGELF

V gene: TRBV10-1
CDR3 protein: ASSEGRGRLNTEAF

V gene: TRBV28
CDR3 protein: ASSLDSSYEQY

V gene: TRBV28
CDR3 protein: ASTTIAGGRADTQY

V gene: TRBV28
CDR3 protein: ASSYRYTQY

V gene: TRBV18
CDR3 protein: ASSSTRGTNEKLF

V gene: TRBV11-2
CDR3 protein: ASSLPRLARSTDTQY

V gene: TRBV4-3
CDR3 protein: ASSQDFRGSGKNEQY

V gene: TRBV21-1
CDR3 protein: ASSCRPTFNYGYT

V gene: TRBV9
CDR3 protein: ASSWTGNIGGYT

V gene: TRBV21-1
CDR3 protein: ASSTEITGPANEKLF

V gene: TRBV11-3
CDR3 protein: ASSVQRNTEAF

V gene: TRBV9
CDR3 protein: ASSAGQGAAGEQF

V gene: TRBV6-5
CDR3 protein: ASSYEGVGTGELF

V gene: TRBV5-8
CDR3 protein: ASSWGQNYTEAF

V gene: TRBV5-1
CDR3 protein: ASRPVGIAGAAGEQF

V gene: TRBV27
CDR3 protein: ASSSRWPRDSNQPQH

V gene: TRBV11-1
CDR3 protein: ASSFGLNYEQY

V gene: TRBV7-2
CDR3 protein: ASSALTRGTQPQH

V gene: TRBV6-6
CDR3 protein: ASSPRGTDNQPQH

V gene: TRBV7-2
CDR3 protein: ASSLLRGGELF

V gene: TRBV5-1
CDR3 protein: ASSLVQGANTGELF

V gene: TRBV19
CDR3 protein: ASSMEGQGQNIQY

V gene: TRBV25-1
CDR3 protein: ASSKRLSSYNEQF

V gene: TRBV18
CDR3 protein: ASSPQAGDSYNEQF

V gene: TRBV7-2
CDR3 protein: ASSLIAGSPNEQY

V gene: TRBV19
CDR3 protein: ASSIQKGSIHEQY

V gene: TRBV7-6
CDR3 protein: ASSLRQGMNQPQH

V gene: TRBV7-9
CDR3 protein: ASSLVGDSEAF

V gene: TRBV18
CDR3 protein: ASSPGSVEAF

V gene: TRBV7-9
CDR3 protein: ASSSGRFHEQY

V gene: TRBV30
CDR3 protein: AWSVPRRTNYGYT

V gene: TRBV5-4
CDR3 protein: ASSRTSGSKYEQY

V gene: TRBV5-1
CDR3 protein: ASSSRGQNSGANVLT

V gene: TRBV28
CDR3 protein: ASSLRYNEQF

V gene: TRBV2
CDR3 protein: ASSERAGNHPQH

V gene: TRBV6-6
CDR3 protein: ASTSGTIFVYEQY